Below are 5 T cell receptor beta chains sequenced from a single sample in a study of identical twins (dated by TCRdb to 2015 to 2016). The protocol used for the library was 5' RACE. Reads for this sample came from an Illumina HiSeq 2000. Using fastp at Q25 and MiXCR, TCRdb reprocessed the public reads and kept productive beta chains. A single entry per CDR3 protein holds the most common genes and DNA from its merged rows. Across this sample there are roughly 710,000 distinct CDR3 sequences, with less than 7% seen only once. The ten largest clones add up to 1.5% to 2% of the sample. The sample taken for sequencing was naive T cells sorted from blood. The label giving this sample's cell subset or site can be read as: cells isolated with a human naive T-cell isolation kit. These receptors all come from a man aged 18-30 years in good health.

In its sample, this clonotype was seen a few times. CDR3 region: CASSSTPGGSSGNTIYF. CDR3 DNA sequence: TGCGCCAGCAGCTCAACCCCGGGAGGCAGCTCTGGAAACACCATATATTTT. The chain recombines TRBV5-1 with TRBJ1-3; unclear D gene. Between the trimmed V and J ends, which lost 3 bases and 0 bases, there was a span of 16 bases. Looked up from germline, CDR1 is SGHRS and CDR2 is YFSETQ. The CDR3 contains 17 residues.

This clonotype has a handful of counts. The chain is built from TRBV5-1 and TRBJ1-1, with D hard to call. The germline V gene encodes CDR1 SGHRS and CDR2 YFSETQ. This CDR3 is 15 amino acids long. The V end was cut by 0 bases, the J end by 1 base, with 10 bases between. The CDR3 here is CASSLVAAGNTEAFF. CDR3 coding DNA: TGCGCCAGCAGCTTGGTAGCAGCCGGGAACACTGAAGCTTTCTTT.

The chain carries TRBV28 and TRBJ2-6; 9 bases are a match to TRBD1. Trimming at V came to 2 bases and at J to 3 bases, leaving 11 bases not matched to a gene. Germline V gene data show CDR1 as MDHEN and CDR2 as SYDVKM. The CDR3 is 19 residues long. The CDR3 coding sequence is TGTGCCAGCAGTTTAGGTCTTGGGACAGGGTTGTTTGGGGCCAACGTCCTGACTTTC. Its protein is CASSLGLGTGLFGANVLTF.

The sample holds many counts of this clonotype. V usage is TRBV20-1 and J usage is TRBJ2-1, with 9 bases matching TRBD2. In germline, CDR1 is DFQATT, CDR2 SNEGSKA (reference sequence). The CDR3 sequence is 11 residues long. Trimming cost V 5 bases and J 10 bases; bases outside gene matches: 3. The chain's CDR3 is CSAPGLAEQFF. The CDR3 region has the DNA TGCAGTGCTCCGGGACTAGCAGAGCAGTTCTTC.

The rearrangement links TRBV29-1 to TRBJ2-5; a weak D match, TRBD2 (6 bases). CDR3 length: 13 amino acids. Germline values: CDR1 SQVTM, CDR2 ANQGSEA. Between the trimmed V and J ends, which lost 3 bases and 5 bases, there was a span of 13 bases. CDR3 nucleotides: TGCAGCGTTGAGGGACTTGTGGGGGAGACCCAGTACTTC. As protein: CSVEGLVGETQYF.